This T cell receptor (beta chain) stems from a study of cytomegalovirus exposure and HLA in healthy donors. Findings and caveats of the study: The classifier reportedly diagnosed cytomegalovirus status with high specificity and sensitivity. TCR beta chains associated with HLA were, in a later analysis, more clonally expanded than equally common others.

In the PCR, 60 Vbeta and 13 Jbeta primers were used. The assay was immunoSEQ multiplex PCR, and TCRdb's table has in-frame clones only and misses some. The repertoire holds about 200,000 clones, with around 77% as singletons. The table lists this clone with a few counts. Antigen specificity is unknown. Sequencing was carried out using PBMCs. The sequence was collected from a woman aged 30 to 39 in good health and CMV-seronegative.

CDR3 DNA sequence: TGTGCCAGCGGGGACAGGGGGGGACAAGAGACCCAGTACTTC. It is translated as CASGDRGGQETQYF. The V gene is TRBV6-5, the J gene TRBJ2-5; 11 bases fit TRBD1. J was trimmed by 2 bases and V by 8 bases; bases with no gene match: 4. CDR3 length equals 14 residues. The germline gives CDR1 MNHEY, CDR2 SVGAGI.